This T cell receptor beta chain comes out of a study of T cell changes during pregnancy in multiple sclerosis. The protocol was immunoSEQ multiplex PCR, while the TCRdb copy is restricted to in-frame clones and leaves out a portion. The sample carries 30,000 to 35,000 clones, 90% recorded once. Germline CDR1 and CDR2: SGHDT and YYEEEE. This CDR3 is built from 14 residues. The V segment lost 2 bases and the J segment 5 bases; nucleotides outside the gene matches: 4. The receptor's source is a female donor with multiple sclerosis, enrolled in a pregnancy study. This rearrangement joins TRBV5-6 to TRBJ1-5; 7 positions agree with TRBD1. Material: CD8+ T cells from peripheral blood mononuclear cells, obtained in the first trimester of pregnancy. CDR3 bases: TGTGCCAGCAGCTTAGAGGGGGCGGATCAGCCCCAGCATTTT. Protein sequence: CASSLEGADQPQHF.